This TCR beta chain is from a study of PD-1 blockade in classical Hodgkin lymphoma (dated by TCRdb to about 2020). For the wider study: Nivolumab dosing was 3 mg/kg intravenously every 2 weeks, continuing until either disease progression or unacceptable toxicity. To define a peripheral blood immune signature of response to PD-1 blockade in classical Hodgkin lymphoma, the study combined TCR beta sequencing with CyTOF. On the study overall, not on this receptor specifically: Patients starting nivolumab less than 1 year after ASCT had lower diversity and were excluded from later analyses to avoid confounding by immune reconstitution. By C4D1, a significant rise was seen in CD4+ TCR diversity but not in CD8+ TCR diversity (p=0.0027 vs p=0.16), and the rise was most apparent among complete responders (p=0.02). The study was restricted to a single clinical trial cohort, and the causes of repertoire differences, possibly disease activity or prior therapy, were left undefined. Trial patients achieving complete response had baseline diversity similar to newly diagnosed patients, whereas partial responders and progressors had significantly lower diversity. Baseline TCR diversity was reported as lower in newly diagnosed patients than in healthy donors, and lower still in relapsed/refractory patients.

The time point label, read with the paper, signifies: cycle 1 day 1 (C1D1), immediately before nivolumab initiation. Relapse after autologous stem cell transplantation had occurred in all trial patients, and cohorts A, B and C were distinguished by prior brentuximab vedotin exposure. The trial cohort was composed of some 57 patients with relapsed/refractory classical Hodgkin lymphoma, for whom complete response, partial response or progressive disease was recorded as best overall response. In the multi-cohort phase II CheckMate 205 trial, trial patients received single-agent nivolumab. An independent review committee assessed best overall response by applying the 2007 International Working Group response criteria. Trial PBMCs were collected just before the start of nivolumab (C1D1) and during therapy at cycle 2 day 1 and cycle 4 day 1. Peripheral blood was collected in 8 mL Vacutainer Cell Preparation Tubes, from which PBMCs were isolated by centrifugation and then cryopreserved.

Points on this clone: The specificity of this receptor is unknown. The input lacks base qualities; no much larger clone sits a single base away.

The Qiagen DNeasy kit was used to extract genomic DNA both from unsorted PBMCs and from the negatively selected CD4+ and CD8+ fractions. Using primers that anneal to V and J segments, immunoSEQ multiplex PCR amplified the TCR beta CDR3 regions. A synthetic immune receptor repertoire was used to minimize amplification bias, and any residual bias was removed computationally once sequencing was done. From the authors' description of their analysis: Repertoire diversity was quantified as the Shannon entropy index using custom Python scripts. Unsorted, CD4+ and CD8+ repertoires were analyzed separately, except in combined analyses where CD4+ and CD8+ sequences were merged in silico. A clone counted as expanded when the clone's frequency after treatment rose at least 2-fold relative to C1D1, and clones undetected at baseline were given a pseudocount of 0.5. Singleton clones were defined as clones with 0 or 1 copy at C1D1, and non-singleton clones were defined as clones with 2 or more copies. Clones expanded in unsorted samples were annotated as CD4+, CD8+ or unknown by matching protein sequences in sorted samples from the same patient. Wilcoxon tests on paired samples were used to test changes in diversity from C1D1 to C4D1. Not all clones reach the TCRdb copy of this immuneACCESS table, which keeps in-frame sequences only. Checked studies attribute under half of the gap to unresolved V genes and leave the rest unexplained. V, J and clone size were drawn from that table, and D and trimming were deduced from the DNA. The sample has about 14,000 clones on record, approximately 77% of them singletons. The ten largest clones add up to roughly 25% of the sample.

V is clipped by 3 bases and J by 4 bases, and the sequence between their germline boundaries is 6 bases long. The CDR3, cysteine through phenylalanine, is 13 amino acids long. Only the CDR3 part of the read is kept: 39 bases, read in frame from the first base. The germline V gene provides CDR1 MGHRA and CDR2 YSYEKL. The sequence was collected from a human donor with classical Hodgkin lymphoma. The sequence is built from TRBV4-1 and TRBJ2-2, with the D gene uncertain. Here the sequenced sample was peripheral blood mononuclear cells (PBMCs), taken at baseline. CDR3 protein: CASSQGLTGELFF. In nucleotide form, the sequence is TGCGCCAGCAGCCAGGGTCTCACCGGGGAGCTGTTTTTT.